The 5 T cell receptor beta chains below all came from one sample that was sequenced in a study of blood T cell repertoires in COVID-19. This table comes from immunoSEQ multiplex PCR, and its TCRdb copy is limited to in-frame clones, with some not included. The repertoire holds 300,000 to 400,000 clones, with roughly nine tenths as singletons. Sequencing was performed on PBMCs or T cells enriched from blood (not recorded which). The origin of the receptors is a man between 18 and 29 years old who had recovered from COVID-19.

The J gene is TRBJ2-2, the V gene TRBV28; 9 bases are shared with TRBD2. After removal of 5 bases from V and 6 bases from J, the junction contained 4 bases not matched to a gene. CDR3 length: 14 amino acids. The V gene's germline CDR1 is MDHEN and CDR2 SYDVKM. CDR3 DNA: TGTGCCAGCAGTAGCGGGAGGATTTCCGGGGAGCTGTTTTTT. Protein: CASSSGRISGELFF.

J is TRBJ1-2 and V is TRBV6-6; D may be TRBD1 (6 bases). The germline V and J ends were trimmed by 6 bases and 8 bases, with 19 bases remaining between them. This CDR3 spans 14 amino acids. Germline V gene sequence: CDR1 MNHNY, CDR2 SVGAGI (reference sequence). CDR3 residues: CASSPGRGVGGYTF. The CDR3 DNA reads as TGTGCCAGCAGCCCCGGGAGGGGGGTTGGAGGCTACACCTTC.

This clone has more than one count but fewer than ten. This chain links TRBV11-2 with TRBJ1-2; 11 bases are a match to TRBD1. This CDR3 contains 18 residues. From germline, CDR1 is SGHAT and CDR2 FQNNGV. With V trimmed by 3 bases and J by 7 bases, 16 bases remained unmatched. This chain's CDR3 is CASSFFSWTGGRLGGYTF. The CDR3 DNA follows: TGTGCCAGCAGCTTCTTCTCTTGGACAGGGGGCAGGTTGGGTGGCTACACCTTC.

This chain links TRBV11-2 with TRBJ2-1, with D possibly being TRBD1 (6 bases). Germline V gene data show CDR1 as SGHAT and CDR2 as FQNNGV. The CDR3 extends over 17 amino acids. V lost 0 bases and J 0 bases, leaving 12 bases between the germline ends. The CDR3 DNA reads TGTGCCAGCAGCTTAGAGCCAGGGGCGAGCTCCTACAATGAGCAGTTCTTC. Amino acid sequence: CASSLEPGASSYNEQFF.

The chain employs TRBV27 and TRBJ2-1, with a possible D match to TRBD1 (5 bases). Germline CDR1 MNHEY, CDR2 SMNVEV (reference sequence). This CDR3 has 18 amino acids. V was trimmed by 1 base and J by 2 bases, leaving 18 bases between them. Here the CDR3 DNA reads TGTGCCAGCAGTTTATTCACCCGGCGTCAGGGAACCTACAATGAGCAGTTCTTC. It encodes CASSLFTRRQGTYNEQFF.